This TCR beta chain was sequenced in a study of T cell responses to AZD1222 COVID-19 vaccine. The germline V gene encodes CDR1 SEHNR and CDR2 FQNEAQ (reference sequence). The CDR3 contains 15 residues. Trimming shortened V by 5 bases and J by 12 bases, and 23 bases separated the two germline ends. Generated by immunoSEQ multiplex PCR, the TCRdb table keeps only in-frame clones and is missing some. The sample consists of some 150,000 clones, around 90% of them appearing once. This sample comprised peripheral blood, obtained on day 0 of MenACWY control vaccination. The clonotype originates from an adult in good health. V and J are TRBV7-9 and TRBJ2-1, with D maybe TRBD2 (6 bases). In DNA form, the CDR3 reads TGTGCCAGCAGCGTGGCGGAGGGGACCCCCCGGCGGCAGTTCTTC. Its protein product is CASSVAEGTPRRQFF. The whole variable domain, remainder taken from reference TRBV7-9 and TRBJ2-1, is DTGVSQNPRHKITKRGQNVTFRCDPISEHNRLYWYRQTLGQGPEFLTYFQNEAQLEKSRLLSDRFSAERPKGSFSTLEIQRTEQGDSAMYLCASSVAEGTPRRQFFGPGTRLTVL.